This TCR beta chain was identified during a study of blood T cells in healthy people across ages. Primers used in a second PCR of about 6 to 11 cycles were a sample-barcoded 5' primer and a J-beta primer mix. TCRdb itself ran the 5' RACE reads through MiXCR, one entry per CDR3 protein. This table has 700,000 or so distinct CDR3 sequences, over 20% appearing once. There are many counts of this clonotype. Healthy Caucasians from Russia aged roughly 6 to 95 served as donors. Germline-derived CDR1 and CDR2 are MNHEY and SVGAGI. This CDR3 has 18 amino acids. Trimming removed 2 bases at V and 2 bases at J, with 19 bases between.

The sequence derives from a man between 65 and 85 years old in good health. This rearrangement joins TRBV6-5 to TRBJ1-5; weak D call: TRBD1 (5 bases). Sequenced sample: blood. The CDR3 region has the DNA TGTGCCAGCAGTTACAAGGGACCGACTTATGCAGGCAATCAGCCCCAGCATTTT. As protein: CASSYKGPTYAGNQPQHF.